What follows is one TCR beta chain and its context. The sample is drawn from a study of early stage breast cancer tumors. TCRdb's copy holds only in-frame clones and misses some; the assay was immunoSEQ multiplex PCR. The data hold about 69,000 clones, with around 80% observed a single time. The sequenced sample was blood. The sequence was obtained from a person aged 35-50 years with breast cancer.

The CDR3 nucleotides are TGTGCCAGCTCACCTGGACAGGGAAAAACTGAAGCTTTCTTT. Encoded protein: CASSPGQGKTEAFF. This chain joins TRBV18 and TRBJ1-1; TRBD1 matches 8 bases. This CDR3 comprises 14 residues. V was pared by 3 bases and J by 5 bases, with 5 bases of the junction left unmatched. The germline gives CDR1 KGHSH, CDR2 LQKENI.